This T cell receptor (beta chain) was sequenced during a study of T cell responses to AZD1222 COVID-19 vaccine. Overall study results and limits: Variant regions that are unmutated are reportedly the target of nearly half of spike-specific TCRs. Only a handful of AZD1222 recipients, more than five in all, had baseline seropositivity. Compared with day 0, the breadth and depth of the Spike-specific TCR repertoire rose significantly after two doses of AZD1222.

TCRdb's copy holds only in-frame clones and misses some; the assay was immunoSEQ multiplex PCR. The table has around 60,000 clones, around nine tenths seen once. This clone has a handful of counts. Its antigen is undetermined. V trimming: 6 bases; J trimming: 7 bases; junction bases outside the gene matches: 9. The CDR3 length is 14 residues. Germline CDR1 reads SNHLY; CDR2 reads FYNNEI. The chain carries TRBV2 and TRBJ2-1, with 7 bases fitting TRBD2. Material: peripheral blood, obtained 28 days after the second dose of the MenACWY control vaccine. The TCR sequence derives from an adult who received the MenACWY meningococcal vaccine as a control. For the CDR3, the DNA is TGTGCCAGCAGCCGGGACTACGGCTTGAATGAGCAGTTCTTC. Residues: CASSRDYGLNEQFF.